This T cell receptor beta chain was recorded in a study of blood T cell repertoires in COVID-19. Method: immunoSEQ multiplex PCR; TCRdb's copy keeps in-frame clones and lacks some. The table lists a few hundred thousand clones, 70% to 90% of them singletons, with about 4.1% in the top ten. The CDR3 spans 20 residues. V was pared by 3 bases and J by 0 bases, with 14 bases of the junction left unmatched. Germline V gene lookup returns CDR1 MDHEN and CDR2 SYDVKM. The specimen was PBMCs or T cells enriched from blood (not recorded which). The chain links TRBV28 to TRBJ1-5; TRBD1 aligns across 10 bases. This TCR derives from a woman aged 40-49 years with acute COVID-19. CDR3 sequence (DNA): TGTGCCAGCAGTTTTTTTCCCGGTTGGGACAGGGGTTATAGCAATCAGCCCCAGCATTTT. This codes for CASSFFPGWDRGYSNQPQHF.